This TCR beta chain was profiled in a study of technical replicates of blood from several donors. This CDR3 has 15 amino acids. J gave up 7 bases and V 4 bases, and 4 bases lay outside the gene matches. Germline CDR1 is SEHNR and CDR2 is FQNEAQ (reference sequence). Clones were read by immunoSEQ multiplex PCR, and TCRdb kept only the in-frame ones, dropping some. The sample records around 79,000 clones, about nine tenths being singletons. This receptor was identified in a human donor in good health. Some clones in this sample may be carry-over from other donors' samples. The sequenced material came from T cells isolated from PBMCs. The V call is TRBV7-9, the J call TRBJ2-1, with 13 nucleotides matching TRBD2. CDR3 DNA: TGTGCCAGCAGCTACGGGACTAGCGGGAAGAATGAGCAGTTCTTC. It is translated as CASSYGTSGKNEQFF.